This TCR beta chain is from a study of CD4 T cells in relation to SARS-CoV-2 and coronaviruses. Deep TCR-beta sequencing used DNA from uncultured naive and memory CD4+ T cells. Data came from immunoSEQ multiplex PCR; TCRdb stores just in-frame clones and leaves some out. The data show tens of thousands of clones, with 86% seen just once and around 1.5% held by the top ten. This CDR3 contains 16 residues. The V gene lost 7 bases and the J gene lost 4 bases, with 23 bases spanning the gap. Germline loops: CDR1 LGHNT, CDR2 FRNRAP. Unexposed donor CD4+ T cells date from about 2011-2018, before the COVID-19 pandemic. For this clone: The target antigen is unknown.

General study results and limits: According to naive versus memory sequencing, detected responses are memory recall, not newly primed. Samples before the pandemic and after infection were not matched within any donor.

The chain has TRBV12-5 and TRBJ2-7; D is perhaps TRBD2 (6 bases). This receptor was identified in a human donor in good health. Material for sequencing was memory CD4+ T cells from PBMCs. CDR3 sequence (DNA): TGTGCTAGTGCCACTCACACCGGGCAGGGAGGATACGAGCAGTACTTC. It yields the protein CASATHTGQGGYEQYF.